A selection of T cell receptor beta chains follows, all from one sample in a study of read filtering for tumor transcriptome and immune sequencing. TCRdb itself ran the reads through MiXCR, one entry per CDR3 protein. The data show more than 35,000 distinct CDR3 sequences, 10% to 15% seen once. The source material was a population of CD138-negative cells sorted from bone marrow. The receptors derive from a donor at least 40 years old with multiple myeloma. The conserved cysteine and the conserved F or W are not part of the CDR3 here.

V gene	J gene	CDR3 protein
TRBV30	TRBJ2-1	AWSRGVGDEQF
TRBV6-5	TRBJ2-2	ASSYMGAPNTGELF
TRBV6-5	TRBJ2-3	ASTPDGTRTDTQY
TRBV18	TRBJ2-5	ASSPSDRIETQY
TRBV6-2/TRBV6-3	TRBJ2-5	ACSYWSSPETQY
TRBV7-2	TRBJ2-7	ASSPRRGGPYEQY
TRBV10-3	TRBJ1-1	AANQGPNTEAF
TRBV29-1	TRBJ2-3	SVEGVHVADMQY
TRBV28	TRBJ2-1	ASTSAGQAHNEQF
TRBV2	TRBJ2-3	ASSEAGTGMTDTQY
TRBV9	TRBJ1-1	ASSVDRGNTEAF
TRBV10-2	TRBJ2-2	ASTRGLTGELF
TRBV21-1	TRBJ1-4	ASSIHDGGTNEKLF
TRBV6-2/TRBV6-3	TRBJ2-7	ASSYPPGYYKQY
TRBV20-1	TRBJ2-5	SVGVLPVETQY
TRBV7-2	TRBJ1-1	ASSAQGNTEAF
TRBV6-1	TRBJ1-4	ASSELGGLMRKLF
TRBV10-3	TRBJ1-5	AISADRQPQH
TRBV28	TRBJ1-4	ASSSRGATNEKLF
TRBV7-9	TRBJ2-5	ASSLGQRGQETQY
TRBV6-6	TRBJ2-5	ASSYNQETQY
TRBV6-6	TRBJ1-5	ASSYGPQH
TRBV7-6	TRBJ2-1	ASSSRTEQL